The 20 T cell receptor beta chains listed next were all sequenced from one sample in a study of control samples from healthy donors and cancer patients. The protocol was immunoSEQ multiplex PCR, while the TCRdb copy is restricted to in-frame clones and leaves out a portion. The table includes more than 150,000 clones, roughly 92% detected once. What was sequenced was blood. The receptors originated from a man aged 50 or older in good health.

J is TRBJ2-5 and V is TRBV6-1, with D possibly being TRBD1 (6 bases). The length of the CDR3 is 16 residues. Germline V gene lookup returns CDR1 MNHNS and CDR2 SASEGT. V was cut by 2 bases and J by 4 bases, with 17 bases left in between. The CDR3, as DNA: TGTGCCAGCAGTGAACAGGGGTCCAAATTTGTAGAGACCCAGTACTTC. Translation: CASSEQGSKFVETQYF.

DNA for the CDR3: TGCAGCGTGGACTCGGACAGGGTAAGCACTGAAGCTTTCTTT. Amino acid sequence: CSVDSDRVSTEAFF. The chain employs TRBV29-1 and TRBJ1-1, with 8 bases matching TRBD1. After removal of 6 bases from V and 4 bases from J, the junction contained 10 bases not matched to a gene. Looked up from germline, CDR1 is SQVTM and CDR2 is ANQGSEA. This CDR3 region has 14 residues.

This clone came up once. J is TRBJ2-1 and V is TRBV6-4; D might be TRBD2 (6 bases). With 4 bases removed from V and 9 bases from J, the gap between germline ends came to 10 bases. Per the germline V gene, CDR1 is MRHNA and CDR2 is SNTAGT. The CDR3 spans 12 residues. The CDR3 DNA follows: TGTGCCAGCAGTGCGGAGGGGAGTGAGCAGTTCTTC. This codes for CASSAEGSEQFF.

This chain connects TRBV5-1 to TRBJ1-3, with TRBD1 as a possible D gene (6 bases). Germline CDR1 reads SGHRS; CDR2 reads YFSETQ. With 1 base removed from V and 1 base from J, the gap between germline ends came to 15 bases. The CDR3 length is 17 residues. DNA of the CDR3: TGCGCCAGCAGCTTGTCAGGGGTGGCCCTTTCTGGAAACACCATATATTTT. Amino acids: CASSLSGVALSGNTIYF.

This chain joins TRBV10-3 and TRBJ1-5; 9 nucleotides line up with TRBD1. Germline loops: CDR1 ENHRY, CDR2 SYGVKD. The CDR3 has 15 amino acids. V was pared by 7 bases and J by 4 bases, with 8 bases of the junction left unmatched. The CDR3 DNA reads TGTGCCATCAAGGGGACAGGGTCGGGGAATCAGCCCCAGCATTTT. It translates to CAIKGTGSGNQPQHF.

Details on this clone: A read error may produce the germline difference seen at one junction end. The J gene is TRBJ2-2, the V gene TRBV3-1 (or the pseudogene TRBV3-2), with D possibly called TRBD1 or TRBD2 (5 bases each). The CDR3 is 18 amino acids. Germline lookup yields CDR1 LGHDT and CDR2 YNNKEL (reference sequence). CDR3 DNA sequence: TGTGCCAGCAGACAAGATTCGGGGCGAGGGCGGCTCACCGGGGAGCTGTTTTTT. Encoded protein: CASRQDSGRGRLTGELFF.

The V call is TRBV5-1, the J call TRBJ2-5; D ambiguous. V gave up 1 base and J gave up 5 bases, with 12 bases separating them. CDR1 SGHRS and CDR2 YFSETQ come from the germline V gene. The CDR3 has 14 amino acids. CDR3 DNA: TGCGCCAGCAGCTTGAGCTTTAGACGGGAGACCCAGTACTTC. Its translation is CASSLSFRRETQYF.

A word on this clone: In the same sample, other DNA sequences code for this CDR3. The genes are TRBV25-1 and TRBJ2-2; D remains unclear. Trimming removed 3 bases at V and 1 base at J, with 0 bases between. Germline V CDR1 and CDR2: MGHDK, SYGVNS. This CDR3 spans 12 amino acids. The CDR3 reads CASSENTGELFF. CDR3 coding DNA: TGTGCCAGCAGTGAGAACACCGGGGAGCTGTTTTTT.

The count of this clone is one. V and J are TRBV6-5 and TRBJ1-2, with D hard to call. The CDR3 consists of 15 residues. Germline V lookup: CDR1 MNHEY, CDR2 SVGAGI. Trimming removed 3 bases at V and 2 bases at J, with 13 bases between. The CDR3 region is CASSYARGLNYGYTF. In DNA form, the CDR3 reads TGTGCCAGCAGTTATGCCCGGGGTTTAAACTATGGCTACACCTTC.

The J gene is TRBJ2-1, the V gene TRBV28; 9 bases match TRBD1. With V trimmed by 6 bases and J by 7 bases, 10 bases remained unmatched. This CDR3 contains 15 residues. The germline CDR1 and CDR2 sequences are MDHEN and SYDVKM. The CDR3 loop reads CASRHRGLGGNEQFF. CDR3 in DNA: TGTGCCAGCAGGCACAGGGGGCTTGGGGGGAATGAGCAGTTCTTC.

The chain combines TRBV2 with TRBJ1-2; 8 bases line up with TRBD1. Trimming at V came to 1 base and at J to 8 bases, leaving 3 bases not matched to a gene. CDR1 is SNHLY, CDR2 FYNNEI, per germline. The CDR3 totals 13 residues. This CDR3 reads CASSEGTGNGYTF. CDR3 bases: TGTGCCAGCAGTGAAGGGACAGGGAACGGCTACACCTTC.

The J gene is TRBJ2-1, the V gene TRBV9; D is uncertain. The CDR3 sequence is 15 residues long. Trimming pared 0 bases from V and 6 bases from J, leaving 13 bases between. Germline V gene data show CDR1 as SGDLS and CDR2 as YYNGEE. The CDR3 sequence: CASSVGSQKGNEQFF. The CDR3, as DNA: TGTGCCAGCAGCGTAGGGAGTCAAAAGGGCAATGAGCAGTTCTTC.

This chain links TRBV28 with TRBJ2-4, with D possibly TRBD1 on 6 matching bases. Trimming cost V 3 bases and J 0 bases, with 18 bases left between them. The CDR3 is made up of 18 amino acids. Germline loops: CDR1 MDHEN, CDR2 SYDVKM. The CDR3 DNA reads TGTGCCAGCAGTTTCACGGCCACAGGGCTCCAAGCCAAAAACATTCAGTACTTC. Its protein is CASSFTATGLQAKNIQYF.

The gene calls are TRBV6-2 or TRBV6-3 and TRBJ2-2; 9 nucleotides match TRBD2. The CDR3 covers 16 residues. V shed 5 bases and J 3 bases; nucleotides not matched to a gene: 7. Looked up from germline, CDR1 is MNHEY and CDR2 is SVGEGT. The CDR3 is CASSDVAGVYTGELFF. CDR3 nucleotide sequence: TGTGCCAGCAGTGACGTAGCGGGAGTGTACACCGGGGAGCTGTTTTTT.

The rearrangement links TRBV5-5 to TRBJ2-7, with 7 nucleotides matching TRBD1. This CDR3 region has 13 residues. V gave up 6 bases and J gave up 4 bases; unmatched junction bases: 7. Germline CDR1 reads SGHKS; CDR2 reads YYEKEE (reference sequence). The CDR3 region is CASTATGRYEQYF. Here the CDR3 DNA reads TGTGCCAGCACCGCGACAGGGCGGTACGAGCAGTACTTC.

The rearrangement joins TRBV4-1 to TRBJ1-2, with 7 bases lining up with TRBD1. The CDR3 is 14 residues long. CDR1 and CDR2 (germline): MGHRA, YSYEKL. The V gene end was trimmed by 4 bases and the J gene end by 4 bases; junction bases not matched to a gene: 6. The CDR3: CASSRGTESYGYTF. Written as DNA, the CDR3 is TGCGCCAGCAGCCGAGGGACAGAATCCTATGGCTACACCTTC.

This clone was detected once. V is TRBV18 and J is TRBJ2-7; possibly TRBD1 for D (6 bases). The CDR3 consists of 15 residues. Trimming shortened V by 3 bases and J by 2 bases, and 14 bases separated the two germline ends. Germline CDR1 and CDR2: KGHSH and LQKENI. The CDR3 nucleotides are TGTGCCAGCTCACCTTACCCACAGGGCGCCTACGAGCAGTACTTC. This translates into CASSPYPQGAYEQYF.

V is TRBV29-1 and J is TRBJ2-2, with 8 bases aligning to TRBD2. This CDR3 has 14 amino acids. J gave up 7 bases and V 4 bases, and 8 bases lay outside the gene matches. In germline, CDR1 is SQVTM, CDR2 ANQGSEA. CDR3 in DNA: TGCAGCGTTGCGGCGGGAGGAGTGGGCGGGGAGCTGTTTTTT. This encodes CSVAAGGVGGELFF.

This CDR3 reads CASSQSHGGETQYF. For the CDR3, the DNA is TGTGCCAGCAGCCAATCTCATGGGGGAGAGACCCAGTACTTC. V is TRBV3-1 (or the pseudogene TRBV3-2) and J is TRBJ2-5, with D tentatively TRBD1 or TRBD2 (5 bases each). The germline gives CDR1 LGHDT, CDR2 YNNKEL (reference sequence). The CDR3 loop spans 14 amino acids. The germline V and J ends were trimmed by 2 bases and 4 bases, with 11 bases remaining between them.

This chain joins TRBV27 and TRBJ2-7, with TRBD2 matching over 8 bases. The CDR3 totals 14 residues. Germline V gene data show CDR1 as MNHEY and CDR2 as SMNVEV (reference sequence). V gave up 6 bases and J gave up 2 bases; unmatched junction bases: 6. The CDR3 sequence: CASSFRGGTYEQYF. Written as DNA, the CDR3 is TGTGCCAGCAGCTTCCGGGGGGGGACCTACGAGCAGTACTTC.